Listed here are 8 T cell receptor beta chains from one sample, sequenced in a study of blood T cell repertoires in COVID-19. Some clones are missing from TCRdb's copy, which holds only in-frame ones; the method was immunoSEQ multiplex PCR. Among some 120,000 clones listed, more than 60% were seen once. Sequencing used peripheral blood. The receptors here all came from a woman aged 70-85 years with acute or convalescent COVID-19.

CDR3 protein: CASSGGDEKLFF. CDR3 DNA sequence: TGTGCCAGCTCCGGAGGAGATGAAAAACTGTTTTTT. The chain links TRBV7-8 to TRBJ1-4; D not certain. The V end was cut by 8 bases, the J end by 6 bases, with 10 bases between. The CDR3 loop spans 12 amino acids. The germline CDR1 and CDR2 sequences are SGHVS and FQNEAQ.

V and J are TRBV21-1 and TRBJ1-5; the table's D call TRBD1 went unverified against the DNA. TRBV21-1 is a recognized pseudogene. This CDR3 contains 15 residues. The CDR3 DNA sequence: TGTGCCAGCAGCAAAGAGGTAGGGGGCAATCAGCCCCAGCATTTT. Translation: CASSKEVGGNQPQHF.

This chain links TRBV24-1 with TRBJ2-7, with 7 bases lining up with TRBD1. CDR1 and CDR2 from the germline V gene are KGHDR and SFDVKD. CDR3 length equals 13 residues. V lost 3 bases to trimming and J lost 5 bases; unmatched junction nucleotides: 3. This CDR3 is CATSDQDRDEQYF. CDR3 nucleotides: TGTGCCACCAGTGATCAAGACAGGGACGAGCAGTACTTC.

This clone has just one count. The chain recombines TRBV7-2 with TRBJ2-2; D unclear. Germline V lookup: CDR1 SGHTA, CDR2 FQGNSA. The CDR3 length is 15 residues. Between the trimmed V and J ends, which lost 1 base and 1 base, there was a span of 7 bases. Written as DNA, the CDR3 is TGTGCCAGCAGCTTAGTGCGACAGAACACCGGGGAGCTGTTTTTT. It encodes CASSLVRQNTGELFF.

This clone appeared many times. The chain employs TRBV28 and TRBJ2-1, with 13 positions matching TRBD2. There are 16 residues in the CDR3. Germline trimming cut 5 bases from V and 4 bases from J; bases unmatched to any gene: 5. Germline loops: CDR1 MDHEN, CDR2 SYDVKM. CDR3 DNA sequence: TGTGCCAGCAGTGTCCCGGGACTAGCGGGGTACAATGAGCAGTTCTTC. Residues: CASSVPGLAGYNEQFF.

This clone was recorded a few times. CDR3 DNA sequence: TGTGCCAGCAGTTACGGGAAGGGGAAGGATCAGCCCCAGCATTTT. It is translated as CASSYGKGKDQPQHF. J is TRBJ1-5 and V is TRBV6-2 or TRBV6-3; D possibly corresponds to TRBD1 (5 bases). CDR1 is MNHEY and CDR2 is SVGEGT in the germline V gene. The CDR3 contains 15 residues. The V gene lost 2 bases and the J gene lost 5 bases, with 13 bases spanning the gap.

This chain joins TRBV19 and TRBJ1-2; the D gene is possibly TRBD1 (6 bases). Trimming left V 7 bases short and J 4 bases short, with 13 bases between. The CDR3 contains 13 residues. Germline assignment: CDR1 LNHDA and CDR2 SQIVND (reference sequence). Here the CDR3 DNA reads TGTGCCAGTACCCAACCGACAGGCTATGGCTACACCTTC. The encoded protein is CASTQPTGYGYTF.

This clone has more than one count but fewer than ten. This chain joins TRBV28 and TRBJ1-2, with unresolved D. Germline V CDR1 and CDR2: MDHEN, SYDVKM. The ends were cut back, 7 bases at V and 8 bases at J, with 11 bases in the middle. The CDR3 consists of 11 residues. The CDR3 bases are TGTGCCAGCATTAGCGGCGTAGGCTACACCTTC. It specifies CASISGVGYTF.